This entry lists 16 T cell receptor beta chains sequenced from one sample in a study of graft-versus-host responses after intestinal transplantation. Their recognized antigens are unknown. Some clones are missing from TCRdb's copy, which holds only in-frame ones; the method was immunoSEQ multiplex PCR. Of 130,000 or so clones in the sample, around 90% were seen once. The sequencing used unstimulated CD4+ T cells sorted from spleen or lymph node cells, collected before intestinal transplant. These receptor sequences come from a human donor who received an intestinal transplant.

The chain recombines TRBV5-6 with TRBJ1-1; D is unclear. CDR1 is SGHDT, CDR2 YYEEEE, per germline. Trimming took off 1 base at V and 3 bases at J, with 13 bases between the two ends. The CDR3 has 15 residues. CDR3 DNA sequence: TGTGCCAGCAGCTTGAGTGTGGGATCGGACACTGAAGCTTTCTTT. Translated, it gives CASSLSVGSDTEAFF.

The chain links TRBV19 to TRBJ2-7; the match to TRBD2 covers 12 bases. The germline V gene has CDR1 LNHDA and CDR2 SQIVND (reference sequence). This CDR3 is 18 amino acids long. J gave up 5 bases and V 5 bases, and 16 bases lay outside the gene matches. The CDR3 region is CASSAERLAGAFVNEQYF. Here the CDR3 DNA reads TGTGCCAGTAGTGCCGAGAGACTAGCGGGAGCCTTCGTAAACGAGCAGTACTTC.

This chain joins TRBV5-1 and TRBJ1-2, with TRBD1 as a possible D gene (6 bases). V lost 5 bases to trimming and J lost 3 bases, with 29 bases between them. This CDR3 comprises 19 residues. Germline V CDR1 and CDR2: SGHRS, YFSETQ. Here the CDR3 reads CASSTNRADGGSDYYGYTF. The CDR3 DNA is TGCGCCAGCAGTACGAACAGGGCGGACGGAGGTTCGGATTACTATGGCTACACCTTC. Based on the CDR3 plus reference TRBV5-1 and TRBJ1-2, the full variable domain is KAGVTQTPRYLIKTRGQQVTLSCSPISGHRSVSWYQQTPGQGLQFLFEYFSETQRNKGNFPGRFSGRQFSNSRSEMNVSTLELGDSALYLCASSTNRADGGSDYYGYTFGSGTRLTVV.

This rearrangement joins TRBV19 to TRBJ1-6; TRBD1 matches 9 bases. The CDR3 extends over 16 amino acids. With V trimmed by 7 bases and J by 0 bases, 4 bases remained unmatched. Germline-derived CDR1 and CDR2 are LNHDA and SQIVND (reference sequence). CDR3 region: CASTHRGRSYNSPLHF. The CDR3 nucleotides are TGTGCCAGTACCCACAGGGGGCGCTCCTATAATTCACCCCTCCACTTT.

The table lists this clone with a count of one. The V and J genes are TRBV30 and TRBJ1-4, with D hard to call. The CDR3 spans 11 residues. Deletions cut 0 bases from V and 7 bases from J, with 3 bases between. Germline CDR1 reads GTSNPN; CDR2 reads SVGIG (reference sequence). The CDR3 coding sequence is TGTGCCTGGAGTGTACTTGAAAAACTGTTTTTT. The encoded protein is CAWSVLEKLFF.

V gene TRBV19 combines with J gene TRBJ1-3; no definite D call. Trimming removed 6 bases from V and 0 bases from J, with 9 bases in between. The CDR3 runs to 14 residues. CDR1 LNHDA and CDR2 SQIVND come from the germline V gene (reference sequence). The CDR3 here is CASSQVYSGNTIYF. The CDR3 nucleotides read TGTGCCAGTAGCCAGGTTTACTCTGGAAACACCATATATTTT. The full variable domain, its missing parts supplied by reference TRBV19 and TRBJ1-3, is DGGITQSPKYLFRKEGQNVTLSCEQNLNHDAMYWYRQDPGQGLRLIYYSQIVNDFQKGDIAEGYSVSREKKESFPLTVTSAQKNPTAFYLCASSQVYSGNTIYFGEGSWLTVV.

J is TRBJ2-7 and V is TRBV6-1; D uncertain. Germline V CDR1 and CDR2: MNHNS, SASEGT. This CDR3 is built from 11 residues. V dropped 6 bases and J dropped 6 bases, with 9 bases sitting between them. The CDR3 region has the DNA TGTGCCAGCAGCGTCGCTTCCGAGCAGTACTTC. Protein product: CASSVASEQYF.

V is TRBV28 and J is TRBJ1-2; TRBD1 is a possible D gene (5 bases). Looked up from germline, CDR1 is MDHEN and CDR2 is SYDVKM. This CDR3 has 14 amino acids. V lost 5 bases, J lost 6 bases, and 16 bases lay in between. The CDR3 nucleotides are TGTGCCAGCAGTCCAGCAGGGTTAATGGATGGCTACACCTTC. Its protein product is CASSPAGLMDGYTF.

This chain connects TRBV15 to TRBJ1-5, with D tentatively TRBD1 (5 bases). The CDR3 loop spans 14 amino acids. Germline CDR1 LNHNV, CDR2 YYDKDF (reference sequence). V was clipped by 5 bases and J by 7 bases, with 15 bases between them. CDR3 in amino acids: CATSGGREGQPQHF. The CDR3 nucleotides are TGTGCCACCAGCGGCGGCAGGGAAGGACAGCCCCAGCATTTT.

This clone was counted a single time. The chain recombines TRBV4-1 with TRBJ1-1; TRBD1 is a possible D gene (5 bases). The V and J ends lost 0 bases and 1 base respectively, with 15 bases between them. Germline V gene sequence: CDR1 MGHRA, CDR2 YSYEKL. The CDR3 contains 17 residues. Written as DNA, the CDR3 is TGCGCCAGCAGCCAAGATTCTAATCCAGGGTGGAACACTGAAGCTTTCTTT. Its protein is CASSQDSNPGWNTEAFF.

The rearrangement links TRBV28 to TRBJ2-7, with D unclear. From germline, CDR1 is MDHEN and CDR2 SYDVKM. The CDR3 length is 14 residues. V lost 3 bases, J lost 1 base, and 10 bases lay in between. The CDR3: CASSLVRVSYEQYF. The CDR3 bases are TGTGCCAGCAGTTTGGTCCGGGTTTCCTACGAGCAGTACTTC. Complete variable domain (other parts from reference TRBV28 and TRBJ2-7): DVKVTQSSRYLVKRTGEKVFLECVQDMDHENMFWYRQDPGLGLRLIYFSYDVKMKEKGDIPEGYSVSREKKERFSLILESASTNQTSMYLCASSLVRVSYEQYFGPGTRLTVT.

This chain links TRBV5-1 with TRBJ2-3; tentatively, D is TRBD1 (5 bases). The V gene lost 0 bases and the J gene lost 0 bases, with 8 bases spanning the gap. The CDR3 has 15 amino acids. The germline V gene encodes CDR1 SGHRS and CDR2 YFSETQ. The CDR3 sequence is CASSLGRDSTDTQYF. Written as DNA, the CDR3 is TGCGCCAGCAGCTTGGGCAGGGATAGCACAGATACGCAGTATTTT.

Notes on this clone: An end of the junction differs from the germline gene, which may be a read error. In DNA, the CDR3 is TGTGCCTGGAGAGGCGGACGCTCTCTCCTCTTC. Residues: CAWRGGRSLLF. The rearrangement links TRBV30 to TRBJ2-1; D not resolved. The CDR3 sequence is 11 residues long. Germline V gene data show CDR1 as GTSNPN and CDR2 as SVGIG (reference sequence). Together with reference TRBV30 and TRBJ2-1, the CDR3 gives the full variable domain: SQTIHQWPATLVQPVGSPLSLECTVEGTSNPNLYWYRQAAGRGLQLLFYSVGIGQISSEVPQNLSASRPQDRQFILSSKKLLLSDSGFYLCAWRGGRSLLFGPGTRLTVL.

This clone was seen a single time. The chain uses TRBV5-1 and TRBJ2-4; TRBD2 matches 8 bases. The V and J ends lost 0 bases and 14 bases, in that order; junction bases with no gene match: 13. Per germline, CDR1 SGHRS and CDR2 YFSETQ. The length of the CDR3 is 15 residues. The CDR3 DNA sequence: TGCGCCAGCAGCTTGGTCTCGGGAGGGCAGGGAAATAAGTACTTC. Its protein product is CASSLVSGGQGNKYF.

J is TRBJ1-4 and V is TRBV5-1; TRBD1 is a possible D gene (5 bases). The V gene lost 4 bases and the J gene lost 4 bases, with 11 bases spanning the gap. Germline CDR1 SGHRS, CDR2 YFSETQ. The CDR3 is 14 residues long. CDR3 in amino acids: CASSPGALNEKLFF. The CDR3 region has the DNA TGCGCCAGCAGCCCCGGGGCGCTTAATGAAAAACTGTTTTTT.

The chain uses TRBV2 and TRBJ2-5; TRBD2 is a possible D gene (5 bases). The germline V gene has CDR1 SNHLY and CDR2 FYNNEI. Trimming took off 2 bases at V and 4 bases at J, with 14 bases between the two ends. This CDR3 comprises 15 residues. DNA for the CDR3: TGTGCCAGCAGTGAATGGACGGGGTATGCAGAGACCCAGTACTTC. It codes for CASSEWTGYAETQYF.